This T cell receptor (beta chain) was obtained from a study of OX40 agonist ivuxolimab in advanced cancers. In the study overall: Those treated in dose escalation had hepatocellular carcinoma, melanoma, renal cell cancer or head and neck cancer. Of mixed ages from about 23 to 85 and averaging approximately 60 years, the group was approximately 80% male. Past anti-PD-1, anti-PD-L1 or anti-CTLA-4 therapy was accepted, and roughly 42% had received some. General study results and limits: CD8+ T cells averaged more expanded clones than CD4+.

Some clones are missing from TCRdb's copy, which holds only in-frame ones; the method was immunoSEQ multiplex PCR. The sample records roughly 70,000 clones, 85% being singletons. Germline CDR1 reads LNHNV; CDR2 reads YYDKDF (reference sequence). The CDR3 is 14 amino acids. J lost 2 bases, V lost 5 bases, and 6 bases had no gene match. Regarding this clone: Its cognate antigen is unknown.

The material was CD4+ or CD8+ T cells sorted from blood, obtained in a trial of the OX40 agonist ivuxolimab. V and J are TRBV15 and TRBJ2-7; 7 bases match TRBD1. The clonotype was recovered from an adult with an advanced solid tumor such as melanoma, head and neck, liver or kidney cancer. Here the CDR3 DNA reads TGTGCCACCAGCTATAACAGGGGAACCTACGAGCAGTACTTC. Its protein is CATSYNRGTYEQYF.